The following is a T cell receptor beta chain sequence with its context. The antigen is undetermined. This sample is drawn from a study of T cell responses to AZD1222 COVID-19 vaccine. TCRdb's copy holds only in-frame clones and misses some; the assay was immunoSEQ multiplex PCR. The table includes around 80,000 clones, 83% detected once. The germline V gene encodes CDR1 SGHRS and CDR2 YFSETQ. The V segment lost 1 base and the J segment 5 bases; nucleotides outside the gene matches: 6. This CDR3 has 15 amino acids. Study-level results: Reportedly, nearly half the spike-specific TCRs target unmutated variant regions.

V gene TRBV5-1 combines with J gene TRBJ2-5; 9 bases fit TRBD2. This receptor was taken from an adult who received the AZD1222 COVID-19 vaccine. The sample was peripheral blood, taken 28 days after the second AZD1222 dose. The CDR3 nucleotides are TGCGCCAGCAGCTTGATAGCGGGAGTGTGGGAGACCCAGTACTTC. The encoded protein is CASSLIAGVWETQYF.